This entry lists 14 T cell receptor beta chains sequenced from one sample in a study of blood T cell repertoires in COVID-19. TCRdb's table, derived via immunoSEQ multiplex PCR, lists solely in-frame clones and lacks some. The table has 100,000 to 120,000 clones, 82% seen once. Sequencing was carried out using peripheral blood. These receptor sequences come from an older woman with acute or convalescent COVID-19.

This chain links TRBV9 with TRBJ1-2, with D maybe TRBD1 (5 bases). Trimming removed 4 bases from V and 5 bases from J, with 18 bases in between. Looked up from germline, CDR1 is SGDLS and CDR2 is YYNGEE. The CDR3 is made up of 15 amino acids. DNA for the CDR3: TGTGCCAGCAGCCCCCGGTCGGGGGAAGATTATGGCTACACCTTC. Protein: CASSPRSGEDYGYTF.

The J gene is TRBJ1-1, the V gene TRBV30; maybe TRBD1 (5 bases). Germline V gene lookup returns CDR1 GTSNPN and CDR2 SVGIG (reference sequence). The germline V and J ends were trimmed by 3 bases and 8 bases, with 10 bases remaining between them. The CDR3 totals 11 residues. The CDR3 nucleotides are TGTGCCTGGAGGAACAGGTTGGAAGCTTTCTTT. Translated, it gives CAWRNRLEAFF.

V usage is TRBV29-1 and J usage is TRBJ1-5; a possible D gene is TRBD1 (5 bases). Germline-derived CDR1 and CDR2 are SQVTM and ANQGSEA. There are 13 residues in the CDR3. Deletions cut 6 bases from V and 5 bases from J, with 14 bases between. This chain's CDR3 is CSVGGGTDQPQHF. For the CDR3, the DNA is TGCAGCGTCGGGGGGGGAACTGATCAGCCCCAGCATTTT.

The V and J genes are TRBV6-5 and TRBJ1-2; 7 positions agree with TRBD1. The CDR3 runs 16 residues. J lost 4 bases, V lost 4 bases, and 12 bases had no gene match. Germline loops: CDR1 MNHEY, CDR2 SVGAGI. The CDR3: CASSSTGTVDSYGYTF. CDR3 DNA: TGTGCCAGCAGTTCGACCGGGACAGTTGACTCCTATGGCTACACCTTC.

The genes are TRBV5-1 and TRBJ2-7; 7 positions agree with TRBD1. The CDR3 is made up of 13 amino acids. V lost 3 bases and J lost 6; bases outside the gene matches: 6. Germline V lookup: CDR1 SGHRS, CDR2 YFSETQ. CDR3 DNA sequence: TGCGCCAGCAGCTCGTATACAGGGGCCGAGCAGTACTTC. This gives the protein CASSSYTGAEQYF.

This rearrangement joins TRBV9 to TRBJ2-3; a possible D gene is TRBD1 (6 bases). V was clipped by 2 bases and J by 2 bases, with 15 bases between them. The germline gives CDR1 SGDLS, CDR2 YYNGEE. CDR3 size: 16 residues. The CDR3 is CASSVGRGGNTDTQYF. The CDR3 region has the DNA TGTGCCAGCAGCGTCGGACGAGGGGGAAACACAGATACGCAGTATTTT.

V is TRBV27 and J is TRBJ1-5; 9 nucleotides align to TRBD1. The germline V gene has CDR1 MNHEY and CDR2 SMNVEV (reference sequence). This CDR3 comprises 15 residues. The V gene end was trimmed by 6 bases and the J gene end by 2 bases; junction bases not matched to a gene: 5. The CDR3 loop is CASRTGQGGNQPQHF. The CDR3 coding sequence is TGTGCCAGCAGGACGGGACAGGGAGGCAATCAGCCCCAGCATTTT.

The rearrangement joins TRBV7-9 to TRBJ1-2; 7 nucleotides match TRBD1. In germline, CDR1 is SEHNR, CDR2 FQNEAQ (reference sequence). This CDR3 region has 14 residues. The ends lost 4 bases at V and 7 bases at J; junction bases unmatched: 9. The CDR3 here is CASSSDRDWSGYTF. The CDR3 region has the DNA TGTGCCAGCAGCTCCGACAGGGATTGGTCTGGCTACACCTTC.

The chain employs TRBV30 and TRBJ1-2; 7 bases match TRBD1. Germline V gene lookup returns CDR1 GTSNPN and CDR2 SVGIG (reference sequence). This CDR3 is built from 12 residues. V lost 6 bases, J lost 7 bases, and 8 bases stayed unmatched. The CDR3, as DNA: TGTGCCTGCCGAGGGGGCTGGGGTGGCTACACCTTC. This codes for CACRGGWGGYTF.

The rearrangement joins TRBV27 to TRBJ1-5, with D unresolved. The V gene's germline CDR1 is MNHEY and CDR2 SMNVEV (reference sequence). The CDR3 contains 14 residues. The V and J ends lost 4 bases and 6 bases respectively, with 13 bases between them. DNA for the CDR3: TGTGCCAGCAGTTCGTCGAGGGCCAGTCAGCCCCAGCATTTT. It is translated as CASSSSRASQPQHF.

This chain uses TRBV28 with TRBJ2-7, with 8 nucleotides matching TRBD1. Trimming cost V 5 bases and J 5 bases; bases outside gene matches: 8. The germline V gene encodes CDR1 MDHEN and CDR2 SYDVKM. This CDR3 comprises 14 residues. The CDR3 DNA reads TGTGCCAGCAGTAACCCGGACAGGGCCCACGAGCAGTACTTC. This codes for CASSNPDRAHEQYF.

This clone has just a few counts. The chain is built from TRBV28 and TRBJ1-2; no definite D call. Between the trimmed V and J ends, which lost 1 base and 0 bases, there was a span of 9 bases. The CDR3 contains 15 residues. Germline V gives CDR1 MDHEN, CDR2 SYDVKM. Here the CDR3 DNA reads TGTGCCAGCAGTTTATTGACGGGAGCTAACTATGGCTACACCTTC. This encodes CASSLLTGANYGYTF.

On this clone: This same CDR3 is encoded by further DNA sequences in the sample. The chain has TRBV24-1 and TRBJ2-7; D call uncertain. The length of the CDR3 is 11 residues. Between the trimmed V and J ends, which lost 4 bases and 4 bases, there was a span of 4 bases. The V gene's germline CDR1 is KGHDR and CDR2 SFDVKD. For the CDR3, the DNA is TGTGCCACCAGTGACATTTACGAGCAGTACTTC. This sequence encodes CATSDIYEQYF.

Turning to this clone: Its ends do not fully match the called genes, so a read error is possible. The chain uses TRBV4-2 and TRBJ2-3; 15 positions agree with TRBD2. In germline, CDR1 is LGHNA, CDR2 YNFKEQ. This CDR3 contains 13 residues. The CDR3 region has the DNA TGTGCCAGCAGCCAATCCCCCGGGACTAGCGGGGGGTTT. It is translated as CASSQSPGTSGGF.